The source of this TCR beta chain is a study of blood T cell repertoires in COVID-19. CDR1 and CDR2 (germline): KGHDR, SFDVKD. The CDR3 has 13 residues. Germline trimming cut 2 bases from V and 3 bases from J; bases unmatched to any gene: 0. TCRdb's table, derived via immunoSEQ multiplex PCR, lists solely in-frame clones and lacks some. The sample yields about 69,000 clones, approximately 75% seen once. The sequenced sample was peripheral blood. The rearrangement links TRBV24-1 to TRBJ2-7, with 7 nucleotides matching TRBD1. This TCR was recovered from a human donor in a cohort sampled during active COVID-19. CDR3: CATSDWDSYEQYF. CDR3 DNA sequence: TGTGCCACCAGTGATTGGGACAGCTACGAGCAGTACTTC.